Listed here are 25 T cell receptor beta chains from one sample, sequenced in a study of shared clonotypes between healthy human individuals. Using immunoSEQ multiplex PCR, the repertoire was profiled, and TCRdb retains in-frame clones only, with some absent. The data contain about 2.4 million clones, over 85% of them seen just once; the ten biggest clones take up around 0.4%. Sequencing was performed on naive CD4+ T cells from PBMCs. The subset was: CD45RA+ positively selected. These receptor sequences come from a man aged 18 to 30 in good health. Some clones in this sample may be carry-over from other donors' samples.

V usage is TRBV28 and J usage is TRBJ1-3; D is ambiguous. This CDR3 has 13 residues. V was trimmed by 3 bases and J by 6 bases, leaving 9 bases between them. Germline V CDR1 and CDR2: MDHEN, SYDVKM. The CDR3 spells CASSFGILNTIYF. CDR3 coding DNA: TGTGCCAGCAGTTTTGGAATCTTAAACACCATATATTTT.

The table lists this clone with a count of one. This chain links TRBV7-8 with TRBJ1-4, with D uncertain. Germline V gene data show CDR1 as SGHVS and CDR2 as FQNEAQ. This CDR3 comprises 15 residues. Trimming pared 0 bases from V and 7 bases from J, leaving 12 bases between. Written as DNA, the CDR3 is TGTGCCAGCAGCTTAGCCCGGATCGGTAGTGAAAAACTGTTTTTT. It translates to CASSLARIGSEKLFF. Looking up the rest from reference TRBV7-8 and TRBJ1-4 gives the full variable domain: GAGVSQSPRYKVAKRGQDVALRCDPISGHVSLFWYQQALGQGPEFLTYFQNEAQLDKSGLPSDRFFAERPEGSVSTLKIQRTQQEDSAVYLCASSLARIGSEKLFFGSGTQLSVL.

The chain carries TRBV11-2 and TRBJ2-7; possible D gene TRBD1, 5 bases. Trimming left V 1 base short and J 5 bases short, with 12 bases between. Germline CDR1 and CDR2: SGHAT and FQNNGV. The CDR3 consists of 14 residues. The CDR3 spells CASSLGRTTDEQYF. The CDR3, as DNA: TGTGCCAGCAGCTTAGGACGGACAACAGACGAGCAGTACTTC.

The rearrangement links TRBV20-1 to TRBJ2-5; the D gene is possibly TRBD1 (5 bases). V was trimmed by 7 bases and J by 4 bases, leaving 10 bases between them. The CDR3 contains 11 residues. The germline CDR1 and CDR2 sequences are DFQATT and SNEGSKA (reference sequence). The CDR3 nucleotides read TGCAGTGGGGGCCCTGGAGAGACCCAGTACTTC. Encoded protein: CSGGPGETQYF.

J is TRBJ1-4 and V is TRBV27; D is unresolved. The CDR3 is made up of 16 amino acids. CDR1 and CDR2 from the germline V gene are MNHEY and SMNVEV (reference sequence). V lost 5 bases, J lost 3 bases, and 16 bases lay in between. CDR3 sequence: CASSPLTLRANEKLFF. The CDR3 nucleotides read TGTGCCAGCAGTCCACTGACCTTAAGGGCTAATGAAAAACTGTTTTTT.

The V call is TRBV15, the J call TRBJ2-7; tentative D call: TRBD2 (6 bases). The CDR3 length is 15 residues. Germline CDR1 reads LNHNV; CDR2 reads YYDKDF (reference sequence). V lost 1 base and J lost 5, with 15 bases in between. CDR3 in DNA: TGTGCCACCAGCAGAGGGGCAGGGAGGCTCCACGAGCAGTACTTC. This codes for CATSRGAGRLHEQYF.

V is TRBV28 and J is TRBJ1-5, with a possible D match to TRBD1 (6 bases). There are 15 residues in the CDR3. Germline loops: CDR1 MDHEN, CDR2 SYDVKM. The V end was cut by 8 bases, the J end by 3 bases, with 17 bases between. CDR3: CASGPVGGYNQPQHF. In nucleotides, the CDR3 is TGTGCCAGCGGACCCGTGGGGGGCTACAATCAGCCCCAGCATTTT. Complete variable domain (other parts from reference TRBV28 and TRBJ1-5): DVKVTQSSRYLVKRTGEKVFLECVQDMDHENMFWYRQDPGLGLRLIYFSYDVKMKEKGDIPEGYSVSREKKERFSLILESASTNQTSMYLCASGPVGGYNQPQHFGDGTRLSIL.

The rearrangement joins TRBV18 to TRBJ2-7, with TRBD2 identical over 8 bases. The V gene end was trimmed by 0 bases and the J gene end by 5 bases; junction bases not matched to a gene: 6. Germline lookup yields CDR1 KGHSH and CDR2 LQKENI. The CDR3 is made up of 15 amino acids. The chain's CDR3 is CASSPPGTRVNEQYF. Written as DNA, the CDR3 is TGTGCCAGCTCACCACCGGGGACTAGGGTCAACGAGCAGTACTTC.

CDR3 loop: CASSRRQVGQGPGNTIYF. In DNA form, the CDR3 reads TGTGCCAGTAGTAGACGGCAAGTGGGACAAGGCCCTGGAAACACCATATATTTT. The chain is built from TRBV19 and TRBJ1-3; maybe TRBD1 (6 bases). CDR3 length equals 18 residues. Trimming left V 4 bases short and J 2 bases short, with 21 bases between. In germline, CDR1 is LNHDA, CDR2 SQIVND (reference sequence).

The gene calls are TRBV29-1 and TRBJ2-7; D is ambiguous. The germline V gene has CDR1 SQVTM and CDR2 ANQGSEA. The CDR3 has 10 amino acids. Between the trimmed V and J ends, which lost 8 bases and 1 base, there was a span of 6 bases. The CDR3 is CSIGSYEQYF. The CDR3 nucleotides read TGCAGCATTGGTTCCTACGAGCAGTACTTC.

The rearrangement uses TRBV13 and TRBJ2-2; D is possibly TRBD1 or TRBD2 (5 bases each). The CDR3 runs to 16 residues. Trimming pared 2 bases from V and 4 bases from J, leaving 14 bases between. Germline V CDR1 and CDR2: PRHDT, FYEKMQ (reference sequence). CDR3 nucleotide sequence: TGTGCCAGCAGCTTAAACCTCTGGGGGTCCACCGGGGAGCTGTTTTTT. Protein: CASSLNLWGSTGELFF.

The chain is built from TRBV6-5 and TRBJ2-5; D gene unclear. Germline V gene lookup returns CDR1 MNHEY and CDR2 SVGAGI. The CDR3 is made up of 12 amino acids. Trimming left V 0 bases short and J 5 bases short, with 4 bases between. CDR3 amino acids: CASSYSMETQYF. The CDR3 nucleotides read TGTGCCAGCAGTTACTCGATGGAGACCCAGTACTTC.

V gene TRBV5-4 combines with J gene TRBJ2-3; D possibly uses TRBD1 or TRBD2 (5 bases each). V gave up 0 bases and J gave up 0 bases, with 8 bases separating them. In germline, CDR1 is SGHNT, CDR2 YYREEE (reference sequence). This CDR3 contains 15 residues. For the CDR3, the DNA is TGTGCCAGCAGCTTGGTTTGGGGGAGCACAGATACGCAGTATTTT. This sequence encodes CASSLVWGSTDTQYF. Based on the CDR3 plus reference TRBV5-4 and TRBJ2-3, the full variable domain is ETGVTQSPTHLIKTRGQQVTLRCSSQSGHNTVSWYQQALGQGPQFIFQYYREEENGRGNFPPRFSGLQFPNYSSELNVNALELDDSALYLCASSLVWGSTDTQYFGPGTRLTVL.

The chain couples TRBV4-1 to TRBJ2-2; D remains unclear. CDR3 length: 14 amino acids. Trimming took 3 bases from V and 2 from J, leaving 7 bases between them. In germline, CDR1 is MGHRA, CDR2 YSYEKL. CDR3 residues: CASSQVPNTGELFF. CDR3 nucleotides: TGCGCCAGCAGCCAGGTACCTAACACCGGGGAGCTGTTTTTT.

The V gene is TRBV4-2, the J gene TRBJ2-3, with 15 bases matching TRBD2. Germline trimming cut 3 bases from V and 3 bases from J; bases unmatched to any gene: 7. The germline CDR1 and CDR2 sequences are LGHNA and YNFKEQ. The CDR3 runs 18 residues. The CDR3 DNA is TGTGCCAGCAGCCAGACCGGGACTAGCGGGAGGAAGACAGATACGCAGTATTTT. Amino acids: CASSQTGTSGRKTDTQYF.

The V and J genes are TRBV28 and TRBJ1-1; D may be TRBD1 (6 bases). The V gene's germline CDR1 is MDHEN and CDR2 SYDVKM. This CDR3 comprises 15 residues. Trimming pared 6 bases from V and 4 bases from J, leaving 18 bases between. Here the CDR3 reads CASSSGTPGSTEAFF. DNA for the CDR3: TGTGCCAGCAGCTCCGGGACACCGGGCAGCACTGAAGCTTTCTTT.

This chain joins TRBV30 and TRBJ1-6; the D gene is possibly TRBD1 (6 bases). Germline loops: CDR1 GTSNPN, CDR2 SVGIG (reference sequence). The CDR3 extends over 13 amino acids. V dropped 3 bases and J dropped 7 bases, with 10 bases sitting between them. CDR3 in DNA: TGTGCCTGGAGACAGGGTCTAAATTCACCCCTCCACTTT. Protein: CAWRQGLNSPLHF.

The chain employs TRBV5-1 and TRBJ2-5; 8 nucleotides line up with TRBD2. The J call could be wrong; TRBJ2-7 is a better fit for the DNA end. The CDR3 is made up of 15 amino acids. The germline V gene encodes CDR1 SGHRS and CDR2 YFSETQ. DNA of the CDR3: TGCGCCAGCAGCTTCCAACTAGCGGACTCCTACGAGCAGTACTTC. Its translation is CASSFQLADSYEQYF.

A word on this clone: Other DNA sequences of this sample code for an identical CDR3. The chain joins TRBV30 to TRBJ2-7; D may be TRBD1 (5 bases). This CDR3 is built from 12 residues. Looked up from germline, CDR1 is GTSNPN and CDR2 is SVGIG (reference sequence). The V end was cut by 2 bases, the J end by 1 base, with 6 bases between. The DNA for the CDR3 is TGTGCCTGGAGTCCAGGGTCCTACGAGCAGTACTTC. It encodes CAWSPGSYEQYF.

The chain has TRBV25-1 and TRBJ1-1; D remains ambiguous. Germline-derived CDR1 and CDR2 are MGHDK and SYGVNS. V lost 5 bases, J lost 1 base, and 8 bases lay in between. This CDR3 has 13 amino acids. The CDR3 DNA reads TGTGCCAGCAGTCCTAGGCGGAACACTGAAGCTTTCTTT. Translated: CASSPRRNTEAFF. The entire variable domain, with the rest obtained from reference TRBV25-1 and TRBJ1-1, is as follows: EADIYQTPRYLVIGTGKKITLECSQTMGHDKMYWYQQDPGMELHLIHYSYGVNSTEKGDLSSESTVSRIRTEHFPLTLESARPSHTSQYLCASSPRRNTEAFFGQGTRLTVV.

This clone was seen only once. The rearrangement joins TRBV18 to TRBJ1-5, with D perhaps matching TRBD1 (5 bases). The V gene lost 3 bases and the J gene lost 3 bases, with 15 bases spanning the gap. This CDR3 comprises 16 residues. The germline V gene has CDR1 KGHSH and CDR2 LQKENI. The CDR3 coding sequence is TGTGCCAGCTCACCTACCCTGACGGACACCAATCAGCCCCAGCATTTT. It yields the protein CASSPTLTDTNQPQHF.

This clone was counted a few times. The chain combines TRBV28 with TRBJ2-3; 8 bases fit TRBD2. The germline V gene encodes CDR1 MDHEN and CDR2 SYDVKM. CDR3 length: 15 residues. Unmatched junction bases numbered 8, after V lost 7 bases and J lost 2 bases. DNA of the CDR3: TGTGCCAGCATCCGGGGGGGACGACCCACAGATACGCAGTATTTT. Translating it yields CASIRGGRPTDTQYF.

This clone was picked up one time. The CDR3 protein is CASSSRGPAFF. CDR3 sequence (DNA): TGTGCCAGCAGTTCAAGGGGGCCGGCTTTCTTT. The chain employs TRBV6-5 and TRBJ1-1, with TRBD1 matching 7 bases. J gave up 11 bases and V 4 bases, and 4 bases lay outside the gene matches. CDR1 is MNHEY, CDR2 SVGAGI, per germline. The CDR3 has 11 residues.

About this clone: At the DNA level, this CDR3 is encoded by other sequences in the same sample as well. The rearrangement joins TRBV7-6 to TRBJ2-5; 12 bases fit TRBD2. The CDR3 consists of 17 residues. The V gene's germline CDR1 is SGHVS and CDR2 FNYEAQ. After removal of 1 base from V and 2 bases from J, the junction contained 5 bases not matched to a gene. This CDR3 is CASSLGLAGGGQETQYF. The CDR3 nucleotides are TGTGCCAGCAGCTTAGGGCTAGCGGGAGGGGGTCAAGAGACCCAGTACTTC.

The chain couples TRBV5-4 to TRBJ2-7; TRBD2 is a possible D gene (5 bases). The CDR3 covers 12 residues. Deletions cut 1 base from V and 6 bases from J, with 8 bases between. In germline, CDR1 is SGHNT, CDR2 YYREEE (reference sequence). This CDR3 is CASSLIGGEQYF. The CDR3 DNA is TGTGCCAGCAGCTTGATTGGAGGCGAGCAGTACTTC.